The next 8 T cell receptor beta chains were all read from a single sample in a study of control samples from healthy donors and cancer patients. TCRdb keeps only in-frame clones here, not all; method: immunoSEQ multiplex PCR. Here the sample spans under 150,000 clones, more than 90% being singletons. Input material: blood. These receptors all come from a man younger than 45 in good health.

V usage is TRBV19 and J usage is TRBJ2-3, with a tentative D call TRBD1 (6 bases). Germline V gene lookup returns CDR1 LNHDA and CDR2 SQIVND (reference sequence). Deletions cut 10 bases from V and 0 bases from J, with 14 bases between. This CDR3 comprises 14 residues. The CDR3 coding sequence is TGTGCCACCGCGACAGGCGCTAGCACAGATACGCAGTATTTT. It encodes CATATGASTDTQYF. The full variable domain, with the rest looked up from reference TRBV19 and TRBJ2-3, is DGGITQSPKYLFRKEGQNVTLSCEQNLNHDAMYWYRQDPGQGLRLIYYSQIVNDFQKGDIAEGYSVSREKKESFPLTVTSAQKNPTAFYLCATATGASTDTQYFGPGTRLTVL.

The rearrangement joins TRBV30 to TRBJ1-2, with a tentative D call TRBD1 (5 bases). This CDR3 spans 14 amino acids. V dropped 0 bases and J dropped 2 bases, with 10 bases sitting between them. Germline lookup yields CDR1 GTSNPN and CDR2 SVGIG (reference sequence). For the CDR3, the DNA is TGTGCCTGGAGTGTAAGGGGCCAAAACTATGGCTACACCTTC. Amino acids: CAWSVRGQNYGYTF. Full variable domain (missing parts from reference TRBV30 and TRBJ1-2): SQTIHQWPATLVQPVGSPLSLECTVEGTSNPNLYWYRQAAGRGLQLLFYSVGIGQISSEVPQNLSASRPQDRQFILSSKKLLLSDSGFYLCAWSVRGQNYGYTFGSGTRLTVV.

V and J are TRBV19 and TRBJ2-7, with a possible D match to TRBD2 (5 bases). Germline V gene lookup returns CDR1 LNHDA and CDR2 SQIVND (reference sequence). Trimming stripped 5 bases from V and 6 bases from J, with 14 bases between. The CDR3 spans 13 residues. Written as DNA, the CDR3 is TGTGCCAGTAGTCCCGATTGGGCGGGCGAGCAGTACTTC. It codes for CASSPDWAGEQYF.

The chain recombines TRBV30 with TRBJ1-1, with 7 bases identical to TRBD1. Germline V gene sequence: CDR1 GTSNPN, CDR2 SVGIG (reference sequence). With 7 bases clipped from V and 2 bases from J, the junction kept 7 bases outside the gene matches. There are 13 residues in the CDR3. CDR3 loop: CAYRGQYNTEAFF. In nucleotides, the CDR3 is TGTGCCTACCGGGGACAGTACAACACTGAAGCTTTCTTT.

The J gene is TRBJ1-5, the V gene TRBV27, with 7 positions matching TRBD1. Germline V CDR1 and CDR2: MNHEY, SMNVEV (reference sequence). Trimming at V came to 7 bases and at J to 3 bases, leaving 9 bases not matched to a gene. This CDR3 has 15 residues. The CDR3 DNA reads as TGTGCCAGCAAAAGGGGGCAGGGTAACAATCAGCCCCAGCATTTT. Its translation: CASKRGQGNNQPQHF.

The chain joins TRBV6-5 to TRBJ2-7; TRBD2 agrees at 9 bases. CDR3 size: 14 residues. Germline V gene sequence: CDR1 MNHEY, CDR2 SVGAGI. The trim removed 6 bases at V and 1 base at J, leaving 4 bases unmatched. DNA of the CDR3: TGTGCCAGCAGGAGAGCGGGAGGTTCCTACGAGCAGTACTTC. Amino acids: CASRRAGGSYEQYF.

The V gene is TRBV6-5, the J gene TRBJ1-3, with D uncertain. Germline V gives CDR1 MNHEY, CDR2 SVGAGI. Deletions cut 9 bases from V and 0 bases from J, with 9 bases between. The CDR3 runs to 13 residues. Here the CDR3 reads CASSRISGNTIYF. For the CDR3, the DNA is TGTGCCAGTAGTCGTATCTCTGGAAACACCATATATTTT.

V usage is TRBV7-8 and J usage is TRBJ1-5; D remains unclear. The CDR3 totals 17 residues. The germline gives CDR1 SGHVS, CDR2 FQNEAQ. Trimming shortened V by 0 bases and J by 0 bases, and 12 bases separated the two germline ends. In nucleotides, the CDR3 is TGTGCCAGCAGCTTAGCGCTAGAACGCTATAGCAATCAGCCCCAGCATTTT. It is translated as CASSLALERYSNQPQHF.